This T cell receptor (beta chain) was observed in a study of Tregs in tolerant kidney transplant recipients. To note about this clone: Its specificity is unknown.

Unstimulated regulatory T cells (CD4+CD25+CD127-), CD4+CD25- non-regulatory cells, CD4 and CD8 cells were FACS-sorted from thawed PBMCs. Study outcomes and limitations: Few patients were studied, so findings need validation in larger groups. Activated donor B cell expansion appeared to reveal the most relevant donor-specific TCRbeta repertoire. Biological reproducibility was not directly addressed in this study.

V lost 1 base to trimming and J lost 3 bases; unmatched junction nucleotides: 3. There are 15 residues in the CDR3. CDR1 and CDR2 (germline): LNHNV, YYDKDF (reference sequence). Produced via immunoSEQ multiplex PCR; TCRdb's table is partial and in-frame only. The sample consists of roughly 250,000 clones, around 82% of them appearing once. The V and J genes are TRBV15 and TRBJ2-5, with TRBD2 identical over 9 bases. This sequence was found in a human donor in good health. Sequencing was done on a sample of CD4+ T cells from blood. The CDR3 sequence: CATSRGASGEETQYF. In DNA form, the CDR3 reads TGTGCCACCAGCAGAGGGGCTAGCGGGGAAGAGACCCAGTACTTC.